The clone carrying this T cell receptor (beta chain) is deemed large (0.1 to 1%). The record originates from a study of blood T cell repertoires in COVID-19. Overall study: Researchers got acute and convalescent COVID-19 samples from the United States, Italy and Spain.

Clones were read by immunoSEQ multiplex PCR, and TCRdb kept only the in-frame ones, dropping some. Of 69,000 or so clones in the sample, approximately 80% are singletons; the top ten hold about an eighth. CDR3 length equals 16 residues. CDR1 and CDR2 (germline): SGHVS, FQNEAQ. V gave up 2 bases and J gave up 6 bases; unmatched junction bases: 7. Patients from Seattle were sampled longitudinally, starting during active infection. This sequence joins TRBV7-8 and TRBJ2-3; TRBD2 matches 11 bases. Material for sequencing was peripheral blood. The sequence derives from a man aged 50 to 60 with COVID-19, enrolled during active disease. CDR3 sequence (DNA): TGTGCCAGCAGCTTATCGAGTAGCGGGGGGGTGGATACGCAGTATTTT. Translated, it gives CASSLSSSGGVDTQYF.